This T cell receptor beta chain stems from a study of metastatic and nonmetastatic thyroid tumors. The authors' processing: To classify distant metastasis in papillary thyroid cancer, a model was built from CDR3 differences across clinicopathological groups. TCRdb re-called clones from the PCR reads using MiXCR. These V and J calls rely on TCRdb rather than the paper's analysis. In the table there are 11,000 or so clones, roughly two fifths of which are singletons. Whole-study results and caveats: The reported finding was significantly higher TCR beta diversity in malignant thyroid tumors relative to benign nodules, in blood and tumor.

Germline CDR1 reads LNHDA; CDR2 reads SQIVND (reference sequence). V gave up 6 bases and J gave up 0 bases, with 12 bases separating them. The CDR3 extends over 14 amino acids. No treatment had been given to any patient before thyroid surgery. This clone turned up a few times. Antigen unknown. Sequencing used tumor tissue. The gene calls are TRBV19 and TRBJ2-7; D may match TRBD1 or TRBD2 (5 bases each). The receptor's source is a female donor with papillary thyroid cancer or a benign thyroid nodule (not recorded which). Some clones in this sample may be carry-over from other donors' samples. CDR3 bases: TGTGCCAGTAGCCTCCGGGACGTCTCCTACGAGCAGTACTTC. Amino acids: CASSLRDVSYEQYF.